These T cell receptor beta chains were read from a single sample in a study of response to subunit inactivated influenza vaccine. One entry per CDR3 protein, called by TCRdb with MiXCR from the RT-PCR reads. The sample has 800,000 to 1,000,000 distinct CDR3 sequences, about 20% seen once. Here the sequenced sample was PBMCs from blood, taken 5 days after vaccination. The source is a man between 45 and 60 years old who received an inactivated influenza vaccine. CDR3s include the opening cysteine and the closing phenylalanine or tryptophan. The order of the fields is J gene, clone size, D gene, V gene, CDR3 DNA, CDR3 protein. D genes are given only for firm matches. Expanded clones are given a class, and other clones once, few, many or no size at all.

>TRBJ2-7|many|-|TRBV12-3/TRBV12-4
TGTGCCAGCAGTCTCTTCGTGAGGGAGCAGTACTTC
CASSLFVREQYF
>TRBJ1-2|few|-|TRBV28
TGTGCCAGCAGTTCTGAGGACACTAACTATGGCTACACCTTC
CASSSEDTNYGYTF
>TRBJ2-7|few|-|TRBV4-1
TGCGCCAGCAGCCCTTCCACTAGAGCCTACGAGCAGTACTTC
CASSPSTRAYEQYF
>TRBJ2-1|-|TRBD2|TRBV27
TGTGCCAGCAGTGTACTAGCGGGGGCGGCCGGTGAGCAGTTCTTC
CASSVLAGAAGEQFF
>TRBJ1-2|many|-|TRBV4-3
TGCGCCAGCTCCAGGCAGGCAGCTAACTATGGCTACACCTTC
CASSRQAANYGYTF
>TRBJ2-5|-|TRBD2|TRBV20-1
TGCAGTGCTAGTTACAGCGGGGGAACGCAAGAGACCCAGTACTTC
CSASYSGGTQETQYF
>TRBJ2-5|-|TRBD2|TRBV10-1
TGCGCCAGCAGTGCAACTAGCGGAGAGACCCAGTACTTC
CASSATSGETQYF
>TRBJ2-7|few|TRBD2|TRBV7-2
TGTGCCAGCAGTTTTTTTGGGGGGGGAGAGTACGAGCAGTACTTC
CASSFFGGGEYEQYF
>TRBJ2-3|-|-|TRBV7-9
TGTGCCAGCAGCTTAAATGGGGGCGGGGATACGCAGTATTTT
CASSLNGGGDTQYF
>TRBJ2-2|few|TRBD1|TRBV5-1
TGCGCCAGCAGCTTGGGGCAGGGGGCTGCGGGGGAGCTGTTTTTT
CASSLGQGAAGELFF
>TRBJ1-4|few|-|TRBV6-5
TGTGCCAGCAGTTCTCCGACAGATTGGAATGAAAAACTGTTTTTT
CASSSPTDWNEKLFF
>TRBJ1-6|-|-|TRBV25-1
TGTGCCAGCCGCGATACAGGGAATTCACCCCTCCACTTT
CASRDTGNSPLHF
>TRBJ2-1|-|-|TRBV4-1
TGCGCCAGCAGCCAAATATACAATGAGCAGTTCTTC
CASSQIYNEQFF
>TRBJ2-6|-|-|TRBV9
TGTGCCAGCAGCGTAGAACGGTTCCGTTCTGGGGCCAACGTCCTGACTTTC
CASSVERFRSGANVLTF
>TRBJ1-3|-|-|TRBV7-2
TGTGCCAGCAGCTTAGGTGCAGGGCCTGGAAACACCATATATTTT
CASSLGAGPGNTIYF
>TRBJ1-4|-|TRBD1|TRBV12-3/TRBV12-4
TGTGCCAGCACTAAATCCCTAGGCAGGGGGCCAGAAAAACTGTTTTTT
CASTKSLGRGPEKLFF
>TRBJ2-5|few|-|TRBV18
TGTGCCAGCTCATCCGCTACGGCAGAGACCCAGTACTTC
CASSSATAETQYF
>TRBJ2-3|-|-|TRBV20-1
TGCAGTGCTCGTTGGACAAACACAGATACGCAGTATTTT
CSARWTNTDTQYF
>TRBJ2-7|few|-|TRBV27
TGTGCCAGCAGTTTTGGGATCTCCTACGAGCAGTACTTC
CASSFGISYEQYF
>TRBJ1-2|many|-|TRBV4-3
TGCGCCAGCAGCCAAGATAGGAGGGCCTGGGGCTATGGCTACACCTTC
CASSQDRRAWGYGYTF
>TRBJ2-7|few|TRBD1|TRBV18
TGTGCCAGCTCACCCGCCGGGACAGGGGTGGGAGAGCAGTACTTC
CASSPAGTGVGEQYF
>TRBJ1-2|-|-|TRBV27
TGTGCCAGCAGTTTATCGACAGGAGAAGGCTACACCTTC
CASSLSTGEGYTF
>TRBJ2-7|-|-|TRBV18
TGTGCCAGCTCACAAACCGGGACTGTGTACGAGCAGTACTTC
CASSQTGTVYEQYF
>TRBJ2-2|-|-|TRBV10-3
TGTGCCATGAGACAGCCGAACACCGGGGAGCTGTTTTTT
CAMRQPNTGELFF
>TRBJ2-7|-|-|TRBV6-1
TGTGCCAGCGCCGGCTGGGGGTCATCCTACGAGCAGTACTTC
CASAGWGSSYEQYF
>TRBJ1-2|-|TRBD1|TRBV4-2
TGTGCCAGCAGTCTTTTGGGACAGGGGAATGGCTACACCTTC
CASSLLGQGNGYTF
>TRBJ2-7|-|TRBD2|TRBV4-2
TGTGCCAGCAGCCCGGGAAGGGCTAGCGGGGCCTACGAGCAGTACTTC
CASSPGRASGAYEQYF
>TRBJ2-3|few|TRBD2|TRBV12-3/TRBV12-4
TGTGCCAGCAGTTTATTGAGGACTAGCGGGAGTACGCAGTATTTT
CASSLLRTSGSTQYF
>TRBJ2-3|few|-|TRBV7-6
TGTGCCAGCAGCTTCAGGGTTCCATCCGAGAGGGATACGCAGTATTTT
CASSFRVPSERDTQYF
>TRBJ2-7|many|TRBD2|TRBV3-1
TGTGCCAGCAGCCCAGGACTAGTTGGCTACGAGCAGTACTTC
CASSPGLVGYEQYF
>TRBJ2-7|-|-|TRBV20-1
TGCAGTGCTAGACCAGGGGGGAGCGAGCAGTACTTC
CSARPGGSEQYF
>TRBJ2-2|-|TRBD2|TRBV7-2
TGTGCCAGCAGCACCCGGACTAGCGGGGGGGCTCCCACAAGAAGGAACACCGGGGAGCTGTTTTTT
CASSTRTSGGAPTRRNTGELFF
>TRBJ2-7|few|-|TRBV10-3
TGTGCCATCAGTGCCGGGGCAGGCGGCGAGCAGTACTTC
CAISAGAGGEQYF
>TRBJ2-3|-|-|TRBV29-1
TGCAGCGTTGGAGCCGACACAGATACGCAGTATTTT
CSVGADTDTQYF
>TRBJ2-7|-|TRBD1|TRBV20-1
TGCAGTGCTAGAGCGGCCAGGGGGTCTCCCTACGAGCAGTACTTC
CSARAARGSPYEQYF
>TRBJ2-7|few|-|TRBV4-1
TGCGCCAGCAGCCAAGATCCTCAGGCCTACTACGAGCAGTACTTC
CASSQDPQAYYEQYF
>TRBJ2-2|-|-|TRBV12-3/TRBV12-4
TGTGCCAGCAGTTTCGGCCTAGCGCCTACCGGGGAGCTGTTTTTT
CASSFGLAPTGELFF
>TRBJ2-7|-|-|TRBV12-3/TRBV12-4
TGTGCCAGCACCCCGGGACAAGTGTTCGAGCAGTACTTC
CASTPGQVFEQYF
>TRBJ2-1|many|TRBD2|TRBV5-1
TGCGCCAGCAGCTTGGACGGCGGGGGGGTCTCCTACAATGAGCAGTTCTTC
CASSLDGGGVSYNEQFF
>TRBJ1-1|-|-|TRBV18
TGTGCCAGCTCATCATCGGCGAACACTGAAGCTTTCTTT
CASSSSANTEAFF
>TRBJ2-7|-|-|TRBV6-5
TGTGCCAGCAGTTATGCCCAGCAGCCCTACGAGCAGTACTTC
CASSYAQQPYEQYF
>TRBJ2-7|few|-|TRBV10-1
TGCGCCAGCAGTTCATCAGGCGAGCAGTACTTC
CASSSSGEQYF
>TRBJ2-7|few|-|TRBV27
TGTGCCAGCAGGAGTTATGGGGTTTACGAGCAGTACTTC
CASRSYGVYEQYF
>TRBJ2-1|-|-|TRBV27
TGTGCCAGCAGTTTATTGGGGACGGCGCTGGAGTTCTTC
CASSLLGTALEFF
>TRBJ2-3|-|-|TRBV5-1
TGCGCCAGCAGCGTCGGGACACGGAAAGGAGATACGCAGTATTTT
CASSVGTRKGDTQYF
>TRBJ2-1|-|TRBD2|TRBV15
TGTGCCACCAGCACCCGAGCGGGAGGTCGTTTCTATGAGCAGTTCTTC
CATSTRAGGRFYEQFF
>TRBJ2-1|many|TRBD2|TRBV12-3/TRBV12-4
TGTGCCAGCAGTCGTCGACTAGCGGGGACCTCCTACAATGAGCAGTTCTTC
CASSRRLAGTSYNEQFF
>TRBJ2-1|few|-|TRBV2
TGTGCCAGCAACAGGGTGAACAATGAGCAGTTCTTC
CASNRVNNEQFF
>TRBJ1-6|-|TRBD1|TRBV5-4
TGTGCCAGCAGCCTGATCCTGGACAGGGTTGGGTCACCCCTCCACTTT
CASSLILDRVGSPLHF
>TRBJ2-5|many|TRBD1|TRBV29-1
TGCAGCGTTGGGACAGGGGGAGGCCGGGAGACCCAGTACTTC
CSVGTGGGRETQYF